This T cell receptor (beta chain) is from a study of PD-1 blockade in classical Hodgkin lymphoma. General study findings and limits: The drivers behind the repertoire differences, possibly disease activity or prior therapy, remain undefined. A significant rise in TCR diversity was seen by C4D1 for CD4+ cells but not for CD8+ cells. For complete responders, baseline diversity was comparable to that of newly diagnosed patients. Healthy donors reportedly exceeded newly diagnosed patients in baseline TCR diversity.

Concerning this clone itself: As yet, its antigen is unknown.

Germline V CDR1 and CDR2: MGHRA, YSYEKL. CDR3 size: 14 residues. V shed 5 bases and J shed 3 bases, with 13 bases lying between them. Some clones are missing from TCRdb's copy, which holds only in-frame ones; the method was immunoSEQ multiplex PCR. This repertoire shows 5,500 to 7,000 clones, about 86% found once; its top ten account for around two fifths. Time point indicated: cycle 4 day 1 (C4D1), after five to seven weeks of nivolumab. Each patient relapsed following autologous stem cell transplantation, and prior brentuximab vedotin exposure differed. Sequenced here: peripheral blood mononuclear cells (PBMCs), sampled before the fourth cycle of nivolumab. This clonotype was sampled from a human donor with classical Hodgkin lymphoma. The chain employs TRBV4-1 and TRBJ1-2; possible D gene TRBD1, 5 bases. The CDR3 here is CASSTPGTDYGYTF. CDR3 DNA: TGCGCCAGCAGCACCCCCGGGACGGACTATGGCTACACCTTC.